This T cell receptor beta chain was identified during a study of blood T cell repertoires in COVID-19. For this clone: At one of its ends the junction is not consistent with the germline gene, which may arise from a read error.

Germline loops: CDR1 SGDLS, CDR2 YYNGEE. The length of the CDR3 is 16 residues. Libraries were prepared by immunoSEQ multiplex PCR; TCRdb keeps only in-frame clonotypes and omits some of them. This sample has around 450,000 clones; 90% occur once, and the top ten carry about 0.63%. This receptor was identified in a man younger than 30 who had recovered from COVID-19. The rearrangement joins TRBV9 to TRBJ2-5; 10 bases map to TRBD2. Sequencing used PBMCs or T cells enriched from blood (not recorded which). The CDR3: CASNVGLAGDQETQYF. The CDR3 nucleotides are TGTGCCAGCAACGTAGGCCTAGCGGGAGACCAAGAGACCCAGTACTTC.